The source of this TCR beta chain is a study of T cell changes during pregnancy in multiple sclerosis. This clone appeared a single time. Measured with immunoSEQ multiplex PCR; TCRdb has only the in-frame clones, and not every one. The sample holds tens of thousands of clones; over 80% are singletons and the top ten take approximately 0.6%. Per germline, CDR1 MNHNY and CDR2 SVGAGI (reference sequence). V gave up 5 bases and J gave up 15 bases; unmatched junction bases: 5. This CDR3 contains 11 residues. The rearrangement uses TRBV6-6 and TRBJ2-1; 9 positions agree with TRBD2. This TCR was sampled from a female donor with multiple sclerosis, enrolled in a pregnancy study. The material was CD4+ T cells from peripheral blood mononuclear cells, obtained after pregnancy. DNA for the CDR3: TGTGCCAGCAGTCAAGGGACTAGCCCGTTCTTC. Its protein product is CASSQGTSPFF.